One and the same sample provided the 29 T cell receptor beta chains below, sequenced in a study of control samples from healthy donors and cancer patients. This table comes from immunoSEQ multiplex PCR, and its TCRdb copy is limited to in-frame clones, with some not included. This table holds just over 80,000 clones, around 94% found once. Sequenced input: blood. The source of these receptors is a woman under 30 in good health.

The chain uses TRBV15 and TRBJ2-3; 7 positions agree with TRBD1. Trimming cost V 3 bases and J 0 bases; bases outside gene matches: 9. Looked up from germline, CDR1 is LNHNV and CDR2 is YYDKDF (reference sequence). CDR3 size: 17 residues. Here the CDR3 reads CATSRGLSGQSTDTQYF. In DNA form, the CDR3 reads TGTGCCACCAGCAGGGGCCTCTCGGGACAGAGCACAGATACGCAGTATTTT.

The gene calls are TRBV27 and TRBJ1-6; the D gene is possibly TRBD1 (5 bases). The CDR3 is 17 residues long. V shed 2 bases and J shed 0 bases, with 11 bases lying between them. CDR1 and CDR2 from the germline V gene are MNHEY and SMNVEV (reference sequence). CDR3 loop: CASSLVIGGSYNSPLHF. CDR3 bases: TGTGCCAGCAGTTTAGTTATTGGGGGCTCCTATAATTCACCCCTCCACTTT.

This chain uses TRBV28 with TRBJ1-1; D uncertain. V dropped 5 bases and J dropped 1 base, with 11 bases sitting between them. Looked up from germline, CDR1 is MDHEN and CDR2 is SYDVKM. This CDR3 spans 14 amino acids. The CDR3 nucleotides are TGTGCCAGCAGTCCCCCTACATCGAACACTGAAGCTTTCTTT. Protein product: CASSPPTSNTEAFF.

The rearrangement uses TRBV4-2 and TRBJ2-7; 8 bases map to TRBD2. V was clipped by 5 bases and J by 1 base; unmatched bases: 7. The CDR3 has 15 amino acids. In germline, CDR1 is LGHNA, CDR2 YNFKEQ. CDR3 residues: CASSLAGSLSYEQYF. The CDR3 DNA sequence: TGTGCCAGCAGCTTAGCGGGGTCCTTATCCTACGAGCAGTACTTC.

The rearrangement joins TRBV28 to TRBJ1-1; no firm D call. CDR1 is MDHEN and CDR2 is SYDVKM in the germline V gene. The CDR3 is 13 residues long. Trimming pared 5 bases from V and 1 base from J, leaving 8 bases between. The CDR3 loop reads CASSPIGNTEAFF. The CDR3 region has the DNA TGTGCCAGCAGTCCGATTGGGAACACTGAAGCTTTCTTT.

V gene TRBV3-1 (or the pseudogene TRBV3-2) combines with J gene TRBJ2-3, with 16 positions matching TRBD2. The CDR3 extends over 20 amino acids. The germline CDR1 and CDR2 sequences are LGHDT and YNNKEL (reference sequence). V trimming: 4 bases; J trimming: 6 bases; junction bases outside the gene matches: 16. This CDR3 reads CASSRGSLGTSGGARDTQYF. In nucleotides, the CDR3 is TGTGCCAGCAGCCGTGGTAGCCTAGGGACTAGCGGGGGGGCACGGGATACGCAGTATTTT.

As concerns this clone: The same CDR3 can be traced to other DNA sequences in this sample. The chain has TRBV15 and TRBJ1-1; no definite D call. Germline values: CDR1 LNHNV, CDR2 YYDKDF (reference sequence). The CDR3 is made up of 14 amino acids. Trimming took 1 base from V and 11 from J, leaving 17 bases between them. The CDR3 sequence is CATSRGSGIRVAFF. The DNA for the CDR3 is TGTGCCACCAGCAGAGGAAGTGGGATTCGAGTGGCTTTCTTT.

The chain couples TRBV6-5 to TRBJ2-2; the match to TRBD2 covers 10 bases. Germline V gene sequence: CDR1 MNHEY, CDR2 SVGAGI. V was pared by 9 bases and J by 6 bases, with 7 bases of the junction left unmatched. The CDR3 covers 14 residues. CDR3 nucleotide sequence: TGTGCCAGTCAAGCGGGAGGGCCCCCCGGGGAGCTGTTTTTT. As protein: CASQAGGPPGELFF.

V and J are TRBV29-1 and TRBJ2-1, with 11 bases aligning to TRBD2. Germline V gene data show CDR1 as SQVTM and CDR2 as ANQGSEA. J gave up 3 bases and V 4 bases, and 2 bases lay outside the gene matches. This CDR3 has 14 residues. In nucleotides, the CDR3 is TGCAGCGTTGGACTAGCGGGACACTACAATGAGCAGTTCTTC. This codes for CSVGLAGHYNEQFF.

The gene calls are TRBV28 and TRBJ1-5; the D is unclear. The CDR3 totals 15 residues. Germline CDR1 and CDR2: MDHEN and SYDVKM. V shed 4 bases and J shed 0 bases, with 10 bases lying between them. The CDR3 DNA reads TGTGCCAGCAGTTCGCCACTGAATAGCAATCAGCCCCAGCATTTT. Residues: CASSSPLNSNQPQHF.

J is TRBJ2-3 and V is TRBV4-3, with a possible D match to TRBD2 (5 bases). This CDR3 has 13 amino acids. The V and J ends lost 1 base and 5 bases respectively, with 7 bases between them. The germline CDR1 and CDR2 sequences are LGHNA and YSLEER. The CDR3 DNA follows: TGCGCCAGCAGCCAAGTCCGGGGAGATACGCAGTATTTT. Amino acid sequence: CASSQVRGDTQYF.

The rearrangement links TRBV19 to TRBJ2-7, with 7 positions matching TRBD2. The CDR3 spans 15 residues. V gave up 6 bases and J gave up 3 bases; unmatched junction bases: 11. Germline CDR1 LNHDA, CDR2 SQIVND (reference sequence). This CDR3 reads CASRGGPGTIYEQYF. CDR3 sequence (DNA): TGTGCCAGTAGGGGAGGGCCAGGGACCATCTACGAGCAGTACTTC.

The CDR3 coding sequence is TGTGCCAGCAGTTCCGGACAGGATACGCAGTATTTT. It translates to CASSSGQDTQYF. This rearrangement joins TRBV12-3 or TRBV12-4 to TRBJ2-3; TRBD1 is a possible D gene (6 bases). Between the trimmed V and J ends, which lost 4 bases and 6 bases, there was a span of 8 bases. The CDR3 sequence is 12 residues long.

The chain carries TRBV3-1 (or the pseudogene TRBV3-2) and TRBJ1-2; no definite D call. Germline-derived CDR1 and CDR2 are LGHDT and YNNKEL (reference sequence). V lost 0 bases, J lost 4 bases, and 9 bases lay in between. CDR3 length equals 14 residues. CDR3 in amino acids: CASSQDSSLYGYTF. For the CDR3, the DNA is TGTGCCAGCAGCCAAGATAGTTCCCTCTATGGCTACACCTTC.

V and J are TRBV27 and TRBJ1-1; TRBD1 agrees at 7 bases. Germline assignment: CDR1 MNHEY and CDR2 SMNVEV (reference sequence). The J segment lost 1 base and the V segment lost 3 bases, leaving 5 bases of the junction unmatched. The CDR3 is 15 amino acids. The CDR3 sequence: CASSFRRTGNTEAFF. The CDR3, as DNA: TGTGCCAGCAGTTTCCGAAGGACAGGGAACACTGAAGCTTTCTTT.

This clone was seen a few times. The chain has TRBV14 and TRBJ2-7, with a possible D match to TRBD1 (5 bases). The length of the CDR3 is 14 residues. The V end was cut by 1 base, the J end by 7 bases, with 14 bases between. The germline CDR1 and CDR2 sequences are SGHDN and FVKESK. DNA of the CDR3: TGTGCCAGCAGCCAAGCAGCCGCCAAGGGGGAGCAGTACTTC. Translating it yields CASSQAAAKGEQYF. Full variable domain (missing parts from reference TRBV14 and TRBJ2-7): EAGVTQFPSHSVIEKGQTVTLRCDPISGHDNLYWYRRVMGKEIKFLLHFVKESKQDESGMPNNRFLAERTGGTYSTLKVQPAELEDSGVYFCASSQAAAKGEQYFGPGTRLTVT.

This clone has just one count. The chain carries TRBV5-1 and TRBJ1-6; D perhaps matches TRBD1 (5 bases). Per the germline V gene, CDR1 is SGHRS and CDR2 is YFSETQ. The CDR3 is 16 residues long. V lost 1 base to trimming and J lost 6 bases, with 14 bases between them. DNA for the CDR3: TGCGCCAGCAGCTTGTATGTCGGCAGGGTTAATTCACCCCTCCACTTT. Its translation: CASSLYVGRVNSPLHF.

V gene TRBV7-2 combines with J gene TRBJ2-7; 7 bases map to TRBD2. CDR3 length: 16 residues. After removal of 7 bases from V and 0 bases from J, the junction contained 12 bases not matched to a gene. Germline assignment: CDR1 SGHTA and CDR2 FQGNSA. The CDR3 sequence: CASTRGLAANSYEQYF. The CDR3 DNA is TGTGCCAGCACAAGGGGCCTAGCGGCGAACTCCTACGAGCAGTACTTC.

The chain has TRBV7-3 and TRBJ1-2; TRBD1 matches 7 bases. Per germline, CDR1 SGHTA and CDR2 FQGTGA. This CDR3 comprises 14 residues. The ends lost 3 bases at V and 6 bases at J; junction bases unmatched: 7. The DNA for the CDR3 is TGTGCCAGCAGCTTGAGTACAGGGGTCGATGGCTACACCTTC. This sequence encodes CASSLSTGVDGYTF.

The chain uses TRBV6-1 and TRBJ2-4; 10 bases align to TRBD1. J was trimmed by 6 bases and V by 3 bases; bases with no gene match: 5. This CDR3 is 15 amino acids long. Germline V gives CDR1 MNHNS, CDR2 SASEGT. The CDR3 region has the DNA TGTGCCAGCAGTGACGAGACAGGGGGCCCAAACATTCAGTACTTC. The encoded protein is CASSDETGGPNIQYF.

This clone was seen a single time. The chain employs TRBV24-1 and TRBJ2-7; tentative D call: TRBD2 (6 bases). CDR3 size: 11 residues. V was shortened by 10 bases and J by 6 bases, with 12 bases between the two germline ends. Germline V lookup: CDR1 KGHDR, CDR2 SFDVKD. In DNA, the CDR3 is TGTGCCACTTCGGAGGGCGGCGAGCAGTACTTC. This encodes CATSEGGEQYF.

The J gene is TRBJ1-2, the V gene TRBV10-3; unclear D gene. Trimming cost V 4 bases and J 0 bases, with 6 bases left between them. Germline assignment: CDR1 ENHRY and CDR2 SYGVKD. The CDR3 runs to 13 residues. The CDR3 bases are TGTGCCATCAGTGTTGACACTAACTATGGCTACACCTTC. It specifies CAISVDTNYGYTF.

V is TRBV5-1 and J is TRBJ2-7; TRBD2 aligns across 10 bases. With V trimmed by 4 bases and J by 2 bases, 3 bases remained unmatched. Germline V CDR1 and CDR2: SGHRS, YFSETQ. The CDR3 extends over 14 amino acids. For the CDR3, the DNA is TGCGCCAGCAGCCGGACTAGCGGTACCTACGAGCAGTACTTC. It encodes CASSRTSGTYEQYF.

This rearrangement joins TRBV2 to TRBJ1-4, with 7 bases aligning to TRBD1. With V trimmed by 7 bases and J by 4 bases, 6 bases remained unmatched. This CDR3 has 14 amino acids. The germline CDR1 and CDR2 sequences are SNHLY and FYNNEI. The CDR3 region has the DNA TGTGCCAGCATACGGGACAGCATTAATGAAAAACTGTTTTTT. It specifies CASIRDSINEKLFF.

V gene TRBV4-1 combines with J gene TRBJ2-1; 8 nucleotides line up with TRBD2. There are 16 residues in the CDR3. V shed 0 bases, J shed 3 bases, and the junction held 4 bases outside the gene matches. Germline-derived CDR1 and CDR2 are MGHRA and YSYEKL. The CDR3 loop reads CASSQERGGFYNEQFF. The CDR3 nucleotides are TGCGCCAGCAGCCAAGAACGGGGGGGCTTCTACAATGAGCAGTTCTTC.

This CDR3 reads CATSTRTGQGYTF. CDR3 in DNA: TGTGCCACCAGCACCCGGACAGGGCAGGGCTACACCTTC. This chain links TRBV15 with TRBJ1-2; 8 nucleotides agree with TRBD1. Trimming took 4 bases from V and 8 from J; bases not matched to a gene: 6. Per the germline V gene, CDR1 is LNHNV and CDR2 is YYDKDF (reference sequence). The CDR3 has 13 amino acids.

CDR3 in amino acids: CASSAGTGQSYNSPLHF. For the CDR3, the DNA is TGTGCCAGCAGCGCCGGGACAGGGCAGTCCTATAATTCACCCCTCCACTTT. This chain links TRBV7-2 with TRBJ1-6, with 9 bases that match TRBD1. V trimming: 5 bases; J trimming: 1 base; junction bases outside the gene matches: 6. From germline, CDR1 is SGHTA and CDR2 FQGNSA. The length of the CDR3 is 17 residues. Full variable domain (remainder filled in from reference TRBV7-2 and TRBJ1-6): GAGVSQSPSNKVTEKGKDVELRCDPISGHTALYWYRQSLGQGLEFLIYFQGNSAPDKSGLPSDRFSAERTGGSVSTLTIQRTQQEDSAVYLCASSAGTGQSYNSPLHFGNGTRLTVT.

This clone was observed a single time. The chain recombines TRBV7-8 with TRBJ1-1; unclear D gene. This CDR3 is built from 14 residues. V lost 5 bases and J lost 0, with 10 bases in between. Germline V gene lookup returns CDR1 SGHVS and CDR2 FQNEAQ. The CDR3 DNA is TGTGCCAGCAGCCCGATTCTGATGAACACTGAAGCTTTCTTT. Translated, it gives CASSPILMNTEAFF.

The chain's CDR3 is CASSLVGGVGIGEQFF. DNA of the CDR3: TGTGCCAGCAGCTTAGTAGGGGGCGTAGGTATAGGTGAGCAGTTCTTC. The chain has TRBV11-2 and TRBJ2-1; 7 bases line up with TRBD1. This CDR3 is 16 amino acids long. Germline V gene data show CDR1 as SGHAT and CDR2 as FQNNGV. The V and J ends lost 1 base and 9 bases, in that order; junction bases with no gene match: 12.